This T cell receptor (beta chain) is from a study of T-cell reconstitution after alpha-beta-depleted transplantation in children. TCRbeta library preparation incorporated unique molecular identifiers. TCRdb reprocessed the PCR reads via MiXCR and lists one record per CDR3 protein. The table shows around 500,000 distinct CDR3 sequences, with 23% occurring only once. Notes on the study in general: From newly produced T cells came most of the T-cell counts and diversity one year after transplant.

The V end was cut by 6 bases, the J end by 0 bases, with 11 bases between. The CDR3 runs 14 residues. The table lists this clonotype with many counts. The target antigen is unknown. The receptor comes from a boy less than two years old who had a stem cell transplant for acute myeloid leukemia, so the T cells may come from the graft donor. The chain carries TRBV12-3 or TRBV12-4 and TRBJ1-2; D may be TRBD1 (6 bases). The sample here was PBMCs, mostly from graft donor cells, taken 360 days after TCRalphabeta/CD19-depleted stem cell transplant. The chain's CDR3 is CASSQGSSNYGYTF. For the CDR3, the DNA is TGTGCCAGCAGCCAGGGGTCTTCTAACTATGGCTACACCTTC.